This T cell receptor (beta chain) was documented in a study of blood T cell repertoires in COVID-19. Study in general: Sample material is recorded as cDNA or gDNA derived from T cells, B-cell-depleted T cells, or PBMCs.

Original processing notes: From reference gene primer amplification, estimates of nucleated cell counts were derived. Profiled with immunoSEQ multiplex PCR; TCRdb holds only in-frame clones, not every one. V and J calls plus clone size are reproduced from that table; the DNA served to infer D and trimming. Of hundreds of thousands of clones listed, 87% are singletons. The ends lost 4 bases at V and 0 bases at J; junction bases unmatched: 2. CDR1 is MNHNS, CDR2 SASEGT, per germline. This CDR3 comprises 16 residues. The chain is built from TRBV6-1 and TRBJ1-3; TRBD1 matches at 11 bases. The clonotype comes from a woman aged 40 to 49 who had recovered from COVID-19. The sequenced sample was peripheral blood. DNA of the CDR3: TGTGCCAGCAGTGTCGGGACAGGGGGCTCTGGAAACACCATATATTTT. Protein product: CASSVGTGGSGNTIYF.